One and the same sample provided the 13 T cell receptor beta chains below, sequenced in a study of T and B cells in COVID-19 patients. TRB rearrangements were amplified by multiplex PCR with BIOMED2 TRB-A/B primers. A single record per CDR3 protein comes from TCRdb applying MiXCR to the multiplex PCR reads. The table has 9,500 or so distinct CDR3 sequences, 30% to 45% seen once. From blood, roughly 220-550 ng of genomic DNA served as TRB template. What was sequenced was blood. These receptors originate from a human donor with active COVID-19.

The table lists this clonotype with a few counts. The V and J genes are TRBV5-6 and TRBJ2-6, with no clear D. Trimming took off 0 bases at V and 0 bases at J, with 7 bases between the two ends. Per germline, CDR1 SGHDT and CDR2 YYEEEE. The CDR3 totals 16 residues. This chain's CDR3 is CASSLAVGSGANVLTF. In DNA form, the CDR3 reads TGTGCCAGCAGCTTGGCCGTAGGCTCTGGGGCCAACGTCCTGACTTTC.

The sample holds a few counts of this clonotype. The rearrangement joins TRBV5-6 to TRBJ2-7; no clear D gene. Germline loops: CDR1 SGHDT, CDR2 YYEEEE. The V and J ends lost 3 bases and 0 bases respectively, with 10 bases between them. The CDR3 has 14 residues. Here the CDR3 DNA reads TGTGCCAGCAGCTATTGGACGGTCTCCTACGAGCAGTACTTC. It codes for CASSYWTVSYEQYF.

The chain couples TRBV6-5 to TRBJ1-2; D remains ambiguous. Germline V lookup: CDR1 MNHEY, CDR2 SVGAGI. V was trimmed by 5 bases and J by 6 bases, leaving 13 bases between them. The CDR3 extends over 13 amino acids. The chain's CDR3 is CASSRDFSHGYTF. CDR3 in DNA: TGTGCCAGCAGTAGGGATTTCTCCCATGGCTACACCTTC.

The J gene is TRBJ1-1, the V gene TRBV18, with D possibly TRBD1 on 5 matching bases. CDR1 and CDR2 from the germline V gene are KGHSH and LQKENI. This CDR3 has 14 residues. Deletions cut 6 bases from V and 0 bases from J, with 11 bases between. CDR3 bases: TGTGCCAGCTCCCCCCGGGGCTTGAACACTGAAGCTTTCTTT. Its protein product is CASSPRGLNTEAFF.

A few counts support this clonotype. CDR3: CAWSVKGSRGEQYF. The DNA for the CDR3 is TGTGCCTGGAGTGTAAAAGGTTCTCGGGGAGAGCAGTACTTC. V is TRBV30 and J is TRBJ2-7; possibly TRBD2 for D (5 bases). V dropped 0 bases and J dropped 7 bases, with 16 bases sitting between them. CDR3 length equals 14 residues. Looked up from germline, CDR1 is GTSNPN and CDR2 is SVGIG (reference sequence).

This sequence joins TRBV20-1 and TRBJ1-1, with 7 bases matching TRBD1. CDR1 and CDR2 (germline): DFQATT, SNEGSKA (reference sequence). Trimming removed 5 bases from V and 7 bases from J; junction bases left unmatched: 13. CDR3 size: 14 residues. The CDR3 DNA reads TGCAGTGCTCTTTCGATTAGGGGGCAGATTGAAGCTTTCTTT. This codes for CSALSIRGQIEAFF.

This clonotype came up a few times. The junction and the germline gene differ at one end; a read error may be behind it. V usage is TRBV19 and J usage is TRBJ2-7, with TRBD1 matching over 10 bases. CDR3 size: 16 residues. CDR1 is LNHDA, CDR2 SQIVND, per germline (reference sequence). In DNA form, the CDR3 reads TGTGCCAGTAGTTCATCAGCTCCCGGGACAGGGGAAGGTGTTGACTTC. Protein product: CASSSSAPGTGEGVDF.

This clonotype was seen only once. This sequence joins TRBV19 and TRBJ1-1; no reliable D call. The CDR3 runs 16 residues. Germline V CDR1 and CDR2: LNHDA, SQIVND (reference sequence). The V end was cut by 3 bases, the J end by 2 bases, with 16 bases between. In DNA form, the CDR3 reads TGTGCCAGTAGTATTGGCTGGGCAAGGGCTAACACTGAAGCTTTCTTT. Amino acid sequence: CASSIGWARANTEAFF.

The rearrangement joins TRBV6-5 to TRBJ2-7; 7 bases are a match to TRBD1. The CDR3 length is 17 residues. Germline V gene lookup returns CDR1 MNHEY and CDR2 SVGAGI. J lost 3 bases, V lost 1 base, and 12 bases had no gene match. This CDR3 is CASSYYHPGQWFYEQYF. For the CDR3, the DNA is TGTGCCAGCAGTTACTATCATCCGGGACAGTGGTTCTACGAGCAGTACTTC.

The sample holds a few counts of this clonotype. This chain uses TRBV30 with TRBJ1-2; D ambiguous. Germline CDR1 GTSNPN, CDR2 SVGIG (reference sequence). This CDR3 is 14 amino acids long. V was clipped by 3 bases and J by 6 bases, with 17 bases between them. The CDR3 reads CAWRGPQATNGYTF. Written as DNA, the CDR3 is TGTGCCTGGAGAGGACCCCAGGCGACTAATGGCTACACCTTC.

By share, this clonotype ranks as medium-sized. This chain connects TRBV19 to TRBJ2-7; a possible D gene is TRBD2 (7 bases). V lost 4 bases to trimming and J lost 6 bases, with 19 bases between them. Germline V gene data show CDR1 as LNHDA and CDR2 as SQIVND (reference sequence). This CDR3 region has 15 residues. The CDR3 here is CASSREGVGLAEQYF. For the CDR3, the DNA is TGTGCCAGTAGTAGGGAGGGGGTCGGACTCGCCGAGCAGTACTTC. The whole variable domain, remainder taken from reference TRBV19 and TRBJ2-7, is DGGITQSPKYLFRKEGQNVTLSCEQNLNHDAMYWYRQDPGQGLRLIYYSQIVNDFQKGDIAEGYSVSREKKESFPLTVTSAQKNPTAFYLCASSREGVGLAEQYFGPGTRLTVT.

The chain links TRBV6-2 or TRBV6-3 to TRBJ2-1; 14 bases agree with TRBD2. This CDR3 has 18 amino acids. Germline lookup yields CDR1 MNHEY and CDR2 SVGEGT. After removal of 5 bases from V and 4 bases from J, the junction contained 10 bases not matched to a gene. Here the CDR3 DNA reads TGTGCCAGCAGTCCACACCCGGGACTAGCGGGAGAATACAATGAGCAGTTCTTC. It translates to CASSPHPGLAGEYNEQFF.

This clonotype is categorized as medium-sized. V is TRBV19 and J is TRBJ1-6; D unresolved. Per the germline V gene, CDR1 is LNHDA and CDR2 is SQIVND (reference sequence). This CDR3 is 9 amino acids long. The germline V and J ends were trimmed by 8 bases and 10 bases, with 3 bases remaining between them. For the CDR3, the DNA is TGTGCCAGTGGATCACCCCTCCACTTT. Its translation: CASGSPLHF.